Given below is one T cell receptor beta chain in context. Participants had their cohort set by participant-reported clinical history. No more than 2 weeks before study entry, exposed participants had met a case of COVID-19. This sample stems from a study of blood T cell repertoires in COVID-19. Generated by immunoSEQ multiplex PCR, the TCRdb table keeps only in-frame clones and is missing some. The sample contains some 200,000 clones, about 80% of which appear only once. The CDR3 is made up of 15 amino acids. J gave up 9 bases and V 5 bases, and 7 bases lay outside the gene matches. Germline V gene sequence: CDR1 MNHEY, CDR2 SVGEGT.

The sequenced sample consisted of PBMCs or T cells enriched from blood (not recorded which). This rearrangement joins TRBV6-2 or TRBV6-3 to TRBJ2-1; 13 nucleotides agree with TRBD2. This TCR came from a woman between 50 and 59 years old who had been exposed to COVID-19. CDR3 sequence: CASSQLAGGRSEQFF. In nucleotides, the CDR3 is TGTGCCAGCAGTCAACTAGCGGGGGGGAGAAGTGAGCAGTTCTTC.